The 25 T cell receptor beta chains presented below share a single source sample, sequenced in a study of CD8 T cells in Susac syndrome. Random hexamers were used to reverse transcribe an amount of roughly 0.5 to 1 ug RNA. MiXCR, applied by TCRdb to the immunoSEQ multiplex PCR reads, yields one record per CDR3 protein. The repertoire includes fewer than 150,000 distinct CDR3 sequences, 85% to 95% of them detected once, and 0.093% sits in the top ten. Sequences were obtained from CD4+ T cells from PBMCs. The receptors shown here come from a human donor with multiple sclerosis.

The chain links TRBV7-9 to TRBJ1-2; D not resolved. Germline V gene lookup returns CDR1 SEHNR and CDR2 FQNEAQ (reference sequence). This CDR3 has 15 amino acids. The germline V and J ends were trimmed by 1 base and 4 bases, with 13 bases remaining between them. In DNA form, the CDR3 reads TGTGCCAGCAGCTTAGTCAGGCAGGACGTCTATGGCTACACCTTC. Amino acid sequence: CASSLVRQDVYGYTF.

The chain recombines TRBV7-2 with TRBJ2-3; 7 positions agree with TRBD1. J lost 2 bases, V lost 6 bases, and 8 bases had no gene match. Per the germline V gene, CDR1 is SGHTA and CDR2 is FQGNSA. The CDR3 is 15 residues long. CDR3 residues: CASSPGTAFTDTQYF. CDR3 in DNA: TGTGCCAGCAGTCCCGGGACAGCTTTCACAGATACGCAGTATTTT.

The chain combines TRBV30 with TRBJ1-4; possible D gene TRBD1, 5 bases. Germline-derived CDR1 and CDR2 are GTSNPN and SVGIG (reference sequence). V was clipped by 5 bases and J by 4 bases, with 14 bases between them. The CDR3 extends over 14 amino acids. CDR3 protein: CAWGRDGLNEKLFF. The DNA of the CDR3 is TGTGCCTGGGGCCGGGACGGCCTTAATGAAAAACTGTTTTTT.

This chain connects TRBV6-1 to TRBJ1-2, with D possibly being TRBD1 (6 bases). V was trimmed by 5 bases and J by 4 bases, leaving 17 bases between them. Germline V CDR1 and CDR2: MNHNS, SASEGT. There are 15 residues in the CDR3. The CDR3 spells CASSPVWQGLYGYTF. The CDR3 nucleotides read TGTGCCAGCAGTCCCGTTTGGCAGGGGCTCTATGGCTACACCTTC.

This chain connects TRBV7-2 to TRBJ2-5; the D gene could be TRBD1 or TRBD2 (5 bases each). The CDR3 is 15 residues long. Germline V CDR1 and CDR2: SGHTA, FQGNSA. Trimming took off 1 base at V and 4 bases at J, with 13 bases between the two ends. The CDR3 loop is CASSLVGGAGETQYF. The DNA of the CDR3 is TGTGCCAGCAGCTTAGTTGGTGGGGCGGGAGAGACCCAGTACTTC.

The rearrangement uses TRBV5-6 and TRBJ2-3; the match to TRBD2 covers 11 bases. The ends lost 0 bases at V and 4 bases at J; junction bases unmatched: 4. This CDR3 comprises 16 residues. Germline lookup yields CDR1 SGHDT and CDR2 YYEEEE. The CDR3 reads CASSLELAGAPDTQYF. As DNA, the CDR3 is TGTGCCAGCAGCTTGGAACTAGCGGGGGCCCCAGATACGCAGTATTTT.

This clonotype has just one count. The chain uses TRBV20-1 and TRBJ2-7, with 13 bases lining up with TRBD2. The germline V gene has CDR1 DFQATT and CDR2 SNEGSKA (reference sequence). The junction had 9 bases not matched to a gene; V was cut back by 3 bases and J by 1 base. The CDR3 is 17 amino acids. The CDR3: CSASPGLAGDFSYEQYF. In DNA form, the CDR3 reads TGCAGTGCTAGTCCCGGACTAGCGGGGGATTTTTCCTACGAGCAGTACTTC.

The chain has TRBV6-4 and TRBJ1-1, with D hard to call. The germline V gene has CDR1 MRHNA and CDR2 SNTAGT. V lost 6 bases and J lost 4, with 18 bases in between. The CDR3 has 15 amino acids. The CDR3, as DNA: TGTGCCAGCAGAGAGACCAGGCACCAGAGCACTGAAGCTTTCTTT. Its translation: CASRETRHQSTEAFF.

The rearrangement links TRBV6-1 to TRBJ2-7, with D maybe TRBD1 (6 bases). The CDR3 is made up of 14 amino acids. Germline V gene sequence: CDR1 MNHNS, CDR2 SASEGT. V was cut by 7 bases and J by 3 bases, with 16 bases left in between. The CDR3 nucleotides are TGTGCCAGCACCCATCGGGACATGAGCTACGAGCAGTACTTC. Residues: CASTHRDMSYEQYF.

This sequence joins TRBV3-1 and TRBJ2-7; no definite D call. Looked up from germline, CDR1 is LGHDT and CDR2 is YNNKEL (reference sequence). This CDR3 spans 16 amino acids. The V and J ends lost 0 bases and 7 bases respectively, with 19 bases between them. CDR3 DNA: TGTGCCAGCAGCCAAGATAGGCCGCTACCGTGGGGTGAGCAGTACTTC. Its protein product is CASSQDRPLPWGEQYF.

This rearrangement joins TRBV6-1 to TRBJ2-5; D is perhaps TRBD1 or TRBD2 (5 bases each). Germline V gives CDR1 MNHNS, CDR2 SASEGT. This CDR3 has 16 amino acids. V lost 4 bases and J 7 bases, leaving 22 bases between the germline ends. CDR3 amino acids: CASSATGTPFVGTQYF. The CDR3 DNA reads as TGTGCCAGCAGTGCCACCGGGACGCCCTTTGTAGGGACCCAGTACTTC.

The J gene is TRBJ1-2, the V gene TRBV2; D gene unclear. Germline CDR1 is SNHLY and CDR2 is FYNNEI. The CDR3 is made up of 15 amino acids. V was trimmed by 1 base and J by 7 bases, leaving 16 bases between them. CDR3 loop: CASSEVPRAGRGYTF. The CDR3 DNA reads as TGTGCCAGCAGTGAAGTCCCACGAGCCGGACGTGGCTACACCTTC.

The gene calls are TRBV2 and TRBJ1-5; a weak D match, TRBD1 (5 bases). The CDR3 spans 13 residues. Trimming cost V 7 bases and J 4 bases, with 11 bases left between them. In germline, CDR1 is SNHLY, CDR2 FYNNEI. The DNA of the CDR3 is TGTGCCAGCAAAACAGGCTTAAATCAGCCCCAGCATTTT. Amino acid sequence: CASKTGLNQPQHF.

This chain links TRBV4-1 with TRBJ1-3; a weak D match, TRBD1 (5 bases). The CDR3 is made up of 16 amino acids. The V and J ends lost 0 bases and 3 bases respectively, with 12 bases between them. The germline gives CDR1 MGHRA, CDR2 YSYEKL. CDR3 loop: CASSQEVPGVGNTIYF. The CDR3 region has the DNA TGCGCCAGCAGCCAAGAAGTCCCGGGGGTTGGAAACACCATATATTTT.

This chain joins TRBV2 and TRBJ1-2; possible D gene TRBD1, 6 bases. Trimming removed 2 bases at V and 8 bases at J, with 12 bases between. Germline V gene data show CDR1 as SNHLY and CDR2 as FYNNEI. This CDR3 region has 13 residues. The CDR3 nucleotides are TGTGCCAGCAGTGAATTGGGGGCGCGCGGCTACACCTTC. Protein: CASSELGARGYTF.

The V gene is TRBV2, the J gene TRBJ2-3, with D possibly matching TRBD2 (7 bases). V lost 5 bases to trimming and J lost 3 bases, with 18 bases between them. Looked up from germline, CDR1 is SNHLY and CDR2 is FYNNEI. The CDR3 covers 16 residues. CDR3 residues: CASSQRGRGGTDTQYF. Here the CDR3 DNA reads TGTGCCAGCAGTCAAAGAGGAAGGGGGGGGACAGATACGCAGTATTTT.

The CDR3 spells CAVWDRRNYGYTF. The CDR3 DNA reads TGTGCCGTATGGGACAGGAGAAACTATGGCTACACCTTC. The chain links TRBV7-7 to TRBJ1-2; 8 bases align to TRBD1. The CDR3 has 13 amino acids. Germline V gene sequence: CDR1 SSHAT, CDR2 FNYEAQ (reference sequence). V lost 11 bases, J lost 2 bases, and 7 bases stayed unmatched.

V is TRBV7-8 and J is TRBJ2-7; possibly TRBD1 for D (5 bases). CDR3 length: 12 residues. Trimming took off 3 bases at V and 9 bases at J, with 12 bases between the two ends. From germline, CDR1 is SGHVS and CDR2 FQNEAQ. Here the CDR3 reads CASSFQGTTQYF. The CDR3 DNA is TGTGCCAGCAGCTTTCAGGGTACGACGCAGTACTTC.

The table lists this clonotype with a count of one. The rearrangement links TRBV4-1 to TRBJ1-1; 7 bases agree with TRBD1. The CDR3 covers 14 residues. V trimming: 2 bases; J trimming: 8 bases; junction bases outside the gene matches: 8. CDR1 is MGHRA, CDR2 YSYEKL, per germline. CDR3 region: CASSQLGQKAEAFF. The DNA for the CDR3 is TGCGCCAGCAGCCAATTGGGACAGAAAGCCGAAGCTTTCTTT.

This chain links TRBV30 with TRBJ1-2; D is perhaps TRBD1 (5 bases). CDR3 length: 13 amino acids. The germline V gene encodes CDR1 GTSNPN and CDR2 SVGIG (reference sequence). The V end was cut by 3 bases, the J end by 7 bases, with 15 bases between. The DNA of the CDR3 is TGTGCCTGGAGCCCGGTCGGGGGTTCTGGCTACACCTTC. Translated: CAWSPVGGSGYTF. The complete variable domain, with remaining parts taken from reference TRBV30 and TRBJ1-2, reads SQTIHQWPATLVQPVGSPLSLECTVEGTSNPNLYWYRQAAGRGLQLLFYSVGIGQISSEVPQNLSASRPQDRQFILSSKKLLLSDSGFYLCAWSPVGGSGYTFGSGTRLTVV.

The rearrangement uses TRBV28 and TRBJ1-5; a possible D gene is TRBD1 (5 bases). Germline values: CDR1 MDHEN, CDR2 SYDVKM. Deletions cut 1 base from V and 3 bases from J, with 25 bases between. CDR3 length equals 20 residues. In nucleotides, the CDR3 is TGTGCCAGCAGTTTATCCTCTCTTGCGAAGGGGAGGCACTTCAATCAGCCCCAGCATTTT. Translation: CASSLSSLAKGRHFNQPQHF.

This chain uses TRBV11-2 with TRBJ2-5; 10 bases fit TRBD1. Unmatched junction bases numbered 8, after V lost 4 bases and J lost 3 bases. The CDR3 covers 16 residues. CDR1 and CDR2 (germline): SGHAT, FQNNGV. In DNA form, the CDR3 reads TGTGCCAGCAGCTCCACACTGACAGGGGGCAAAGAGACCCAGTACTTC. Translated, it gives CASSSTLTGGKETQYF.

The chain combines TRBV10-3 with TRBJ2-3; D gene unclear. Germline values: CDR1 ENHRY, CDR2 SYGVKD. Deletions cut 5 bases from V and 0 bases from J, with 12 bases between. This CDR3 spans 15 amino acids. This CDR3 is CAISNLDPSTDTQYF. The CDR3 region has the DNA TGTGCCATCAGTAACCTGGACCCCAGCACAGATACGCAGTATTTT.

This clonotype has more than one count but fewer than ten. The rearrangement uses TRBV29-1 and TRBJ1-2, with D tentatively TRBD1 (5 bases). V was clipped by 3 bases and J by 2 bases, with 7 bases between them. CDR3 length equals 12 residues. CDR1 is SQVTM, CDR2 ANQGSEA, per germline. DNA for the CDR3: TGCAGCGTTGAGACAGAGAACTATGGCTACACCTTC. Translation gives CSVETENYGYTF.

The rearrangement links TRBV10-3 to TRBJ2-2; TRBD2 agrees at 10 bases. V lost 6 bases and J lost 6; bases outside the gene matches: 7. The germline gives CDR1 ENHRY, CDR2 SYGVKD. The CDR3 extends over 15 amino acids. CDR3 sequence: CAIRGGAGGPGELFF. The DNA of the CDR3 is TGTGCCATCAGAGGAGGAGCGGGGGGGCCCGGGGAGCTGTTTTTT.